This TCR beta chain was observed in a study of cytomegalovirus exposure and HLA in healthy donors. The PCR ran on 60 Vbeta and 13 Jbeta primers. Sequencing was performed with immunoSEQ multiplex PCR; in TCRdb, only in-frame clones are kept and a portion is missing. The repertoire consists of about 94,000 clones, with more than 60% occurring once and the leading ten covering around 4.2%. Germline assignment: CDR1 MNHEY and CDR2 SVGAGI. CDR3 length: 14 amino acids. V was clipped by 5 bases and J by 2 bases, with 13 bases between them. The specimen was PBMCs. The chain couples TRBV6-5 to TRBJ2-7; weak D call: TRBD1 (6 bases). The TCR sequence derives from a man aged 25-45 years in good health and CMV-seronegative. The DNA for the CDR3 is TGTGCCAGCAGTAGACTCCCAGGGGCCTACGAGCAGTACTTC. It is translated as CASSRLPGAYEQYF.